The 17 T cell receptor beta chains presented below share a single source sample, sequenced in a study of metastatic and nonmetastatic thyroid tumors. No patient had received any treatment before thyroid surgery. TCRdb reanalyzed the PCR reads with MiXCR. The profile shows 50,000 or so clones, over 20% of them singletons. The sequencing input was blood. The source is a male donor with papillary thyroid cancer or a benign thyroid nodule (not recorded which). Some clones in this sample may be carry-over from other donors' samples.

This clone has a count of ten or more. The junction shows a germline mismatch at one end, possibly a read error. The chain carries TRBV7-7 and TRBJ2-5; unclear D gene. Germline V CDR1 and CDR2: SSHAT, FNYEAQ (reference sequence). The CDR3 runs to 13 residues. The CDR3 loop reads CASSKLVSGTQYF. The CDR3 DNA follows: TGTGCTAGCAGCAAGCTAGTGTCTGGGACCCAGTACTTC.

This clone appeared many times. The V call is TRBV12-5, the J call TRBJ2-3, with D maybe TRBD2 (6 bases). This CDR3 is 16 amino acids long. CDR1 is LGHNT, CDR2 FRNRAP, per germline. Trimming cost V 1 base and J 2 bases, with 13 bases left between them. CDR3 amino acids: CASGLERRGPTDTQYF. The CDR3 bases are TGTGCTAGTGGTTTGGAAAGGAGGGGACCCACAGATACGCAGTATTTT.

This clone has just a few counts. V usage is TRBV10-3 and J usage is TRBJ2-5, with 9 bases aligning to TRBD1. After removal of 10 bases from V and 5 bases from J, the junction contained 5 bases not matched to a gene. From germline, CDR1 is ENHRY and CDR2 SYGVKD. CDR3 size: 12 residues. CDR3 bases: TGTGCCACAGGGACAGGGAAGGAGACCCAGTACTTC. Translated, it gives CATGTGKETQYF.

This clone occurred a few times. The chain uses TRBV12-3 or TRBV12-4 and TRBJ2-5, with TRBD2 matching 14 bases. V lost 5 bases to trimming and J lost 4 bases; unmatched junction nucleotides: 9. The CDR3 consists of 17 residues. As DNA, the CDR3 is TGTGCCAGCAGTCTCCTGGGACTAGCGGGAGTAGGAGAGACCCAGTACTTC. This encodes CASSLLGLAGVGETQYF.

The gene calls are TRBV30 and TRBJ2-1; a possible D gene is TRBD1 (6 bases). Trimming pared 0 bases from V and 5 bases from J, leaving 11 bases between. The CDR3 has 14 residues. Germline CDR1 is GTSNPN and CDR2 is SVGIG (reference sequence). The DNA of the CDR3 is TGTGCCTGGAGTGTAGGGGGTGGTGACAATGAGCAGTTCTTC. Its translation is CAWSVGGGDNEQFF.

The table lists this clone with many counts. CDR3: CATSRGGSGSVVNEQFF. The DNA of the CDR3 is TGTGCCACCAGCAGAGGTGGTAGCGGGAGTGTCGTAAATGAGCAGTTCTTC. J is TRBJ2-1 and V is TRBV15; TRBD2 matches at 9 bases. Germline V CDR1 and CDR2: LNHNV, YYDKDF (reference sequence). This CDR3 contains 17 residues. The trim removed 1 base at V and 7 bases at J, leaving 11 bases unmatched.

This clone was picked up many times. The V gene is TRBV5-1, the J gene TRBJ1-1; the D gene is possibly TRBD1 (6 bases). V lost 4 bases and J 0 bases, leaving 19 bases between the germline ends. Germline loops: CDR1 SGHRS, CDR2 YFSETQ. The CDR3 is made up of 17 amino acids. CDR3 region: CASSLHSRQELNTEAFF. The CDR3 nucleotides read TGCGCCAGCAGCCTCCATTCGAGACAGGAACTGAACACTGAAGCTTTCTTT.

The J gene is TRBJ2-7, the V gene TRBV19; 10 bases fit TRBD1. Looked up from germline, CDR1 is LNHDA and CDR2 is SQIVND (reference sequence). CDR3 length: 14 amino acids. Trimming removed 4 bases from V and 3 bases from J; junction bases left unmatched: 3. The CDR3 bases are TGTGCCAGTAGTACCGGGACAGGGGACTACGAGCAGTACTTC. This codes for CASSTGTGDYEQYF.

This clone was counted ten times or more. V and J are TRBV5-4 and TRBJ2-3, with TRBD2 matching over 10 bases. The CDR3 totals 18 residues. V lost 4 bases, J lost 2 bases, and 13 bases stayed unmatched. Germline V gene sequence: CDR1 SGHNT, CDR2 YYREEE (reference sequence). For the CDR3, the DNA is TGTGCCAGCAGCGGACTAGCGGTACACTCTACACCCACAGATACGCAGTATTTT. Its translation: CASSGLAVHSTPTDTQYF.

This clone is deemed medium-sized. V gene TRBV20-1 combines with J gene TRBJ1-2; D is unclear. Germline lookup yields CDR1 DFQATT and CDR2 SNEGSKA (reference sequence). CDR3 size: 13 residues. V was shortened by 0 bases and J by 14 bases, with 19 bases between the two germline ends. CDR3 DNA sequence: TGCAGTGCTAGAGATCTATCAAGCAGGCGTTTAACCTTC. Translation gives CSARDLSSRRLTF.

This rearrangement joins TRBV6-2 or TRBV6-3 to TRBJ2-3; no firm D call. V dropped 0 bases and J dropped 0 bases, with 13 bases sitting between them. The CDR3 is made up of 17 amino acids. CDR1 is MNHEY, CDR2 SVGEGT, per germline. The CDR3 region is CASSYSGIRTSTDTQYF. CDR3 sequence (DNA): TGTGCCAGCAGTTACTCCGGTATAAGAACTAGCACAGATACGCAGTATTTT.

The CDR3 reads CSARDGTRANTEAFF. DNA of the CDR3: TGCAGTGCTAGGGACGGAACTCGGGCGAACACTGAAGCTTTCTTT. The genes are TRBV20-1 and TRBJ1-1, with D hard to call. CDR3 length: 15 residues. The V gene lost 3 bases and the J gene lost 1 base, with 15 bases spanning the gap. Germline V lookup: CDR1 DFQATT, CDR2 SNEGSKA (reference sequence).

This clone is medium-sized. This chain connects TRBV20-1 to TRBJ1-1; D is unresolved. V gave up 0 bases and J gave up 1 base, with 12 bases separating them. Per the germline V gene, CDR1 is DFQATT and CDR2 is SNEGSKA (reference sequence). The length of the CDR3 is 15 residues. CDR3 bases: TGCAGTGCTAGAGACTACAGCGAGACGAACACTGAAGCTTTCTTT. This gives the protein CSARDYSETNTEAFF.

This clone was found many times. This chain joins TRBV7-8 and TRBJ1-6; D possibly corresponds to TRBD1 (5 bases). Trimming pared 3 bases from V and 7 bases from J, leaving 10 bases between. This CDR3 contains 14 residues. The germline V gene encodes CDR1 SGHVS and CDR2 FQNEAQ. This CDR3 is CASSFRQQNSPLHF. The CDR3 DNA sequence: TGTGCCAGCAGCTTTAGACAGCAAAATTCACCCCTCCACTTT.

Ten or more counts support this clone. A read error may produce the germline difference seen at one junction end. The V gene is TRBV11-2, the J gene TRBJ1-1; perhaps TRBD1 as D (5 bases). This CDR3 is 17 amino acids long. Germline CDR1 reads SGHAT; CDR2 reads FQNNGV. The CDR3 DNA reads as TGTGCCAGCAGCCTAGAGGGCAGGGCATTCCCTAACACTGAAGCTTTCTTT. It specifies CASSLEGRAFPNTEAFF. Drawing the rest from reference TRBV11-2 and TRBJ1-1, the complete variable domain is EAGVAQSPRYKIIEKRQSVAFWCNPISGHATLYWYQQILGQGPKLLIQFQNNGVVDDSQLPKDRFSAERLKGVDSTLKIQPAKLEDSAVYLCASSLEGRAFPNTEAFFGQGTRLTVV.

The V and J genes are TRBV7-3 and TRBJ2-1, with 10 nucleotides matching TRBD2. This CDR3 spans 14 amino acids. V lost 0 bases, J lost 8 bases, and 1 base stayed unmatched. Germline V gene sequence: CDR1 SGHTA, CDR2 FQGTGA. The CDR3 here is CASSLTGTSDEQFF. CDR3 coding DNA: TGTGCCAGCAGCTTAACCGGGACTAGCGATGAGCAGTTCTTC.

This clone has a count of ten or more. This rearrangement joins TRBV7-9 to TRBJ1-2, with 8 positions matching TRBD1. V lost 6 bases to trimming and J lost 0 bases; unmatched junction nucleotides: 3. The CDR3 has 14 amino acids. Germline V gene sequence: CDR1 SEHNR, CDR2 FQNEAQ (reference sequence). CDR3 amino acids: CASSGTGPNYGYTF. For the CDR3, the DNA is TGTGCCAGCAGTGGGACAGGACCTAACTATGGCTACACCTTC.